A selection of T cell receptor beta chains follows, all from one sample in a study of cytomegalovirus exposure and HLA in healthy donors. Sequencing used immunoSEQ multiplex PCR; TCRdb keeps in-frame clones, though not all of them. The table includes over 100,000 clones, about 83% detected once. Specimen: PBMCs. These receptors were obtained from a female donor in good health and CMV-seronegative. The conserved cysteine and the conserved F or W are not part of the CDR3 here.

>TRBV19|12
ASSMGQGAYGYT
>TRBV5-6|14
ASSSSPLAGANVLT
>TRBV30|11
AWSVRGSYEQY
>TRBV5-8|11
ASSFDQGNGYT
>TRBV5-1|12
ASSSKGGSYGYT
>TRBV27|15
ASSSSWTGTGANVLT
>TRBV12-5|13
ASGPRSGLANEQF
>TRBV29-1|9
SNKQGLEQF
>TRBV14|15
ASSRSPAGRSTDTQY
>TRBV7-2|13
ASSWGLAGVETQY
>TRBV19|15
ASSIDNRGLSNQPQH
>TRBV9|13
ASSVGSGDNQPQH
>TRBV2|11
ASSEMTVSPYT
>TRBV6-1|13
ASSPERASSYEQY
>TRBV5-1|12
ASSLLQGPYEQY
>TRBV4-3|15
ASSQDVQGAGVETQY
>TRBV6-1|11
ASILRGDTEAF
>TRBV4-2|14
ASSQESSGGQETQY
>TRBV10-1|13
ASSESKSTYNEQF
>TRBV6-5|12
ASSYGQPNQPQH
>TRBV5-4|17
ASSYAPGQGLFLAYEQY
>TRBV5-1|14
ASSLVIGGRPYEQY
>TRBV7-2|15
ASSAGGASAYNSPLH
>TRBV5-1|14
ASSYSGGESYNEQF
>TRBV29-1|13
SVEDPTDRGYEQY
>TRBV7-9|11
ASSLRGGHGYT
>TRBV5-6|13
ASSSGTGFLHEQY
>TRBV30|11
AWSGGAQETQY
>TRBV6-1|11
ASSLTPTYEQY
>TRBV4-1|14
ASSHPMGTGGAEQY
>TRBV7-8|12
ASSPREGAYGYT
>TRBV6-1|12
ASRGSGGTDTQY
>TRBV5-4|12
ASSLEGIDSGYT
>TRBV15|10
ATSRERNEQF
>TRBV6-1|11
ASGDSRFNEQF
>TRBV7-6|12
ASSLGGHKETQY
>TRBV13|13
ASSSGLRSGNTIY
>TRBV5-1|13
ASSSTGGSYNEQF
>TRBV5-5|10
ASLFGRDEQF
>TRBV6-1|12
ASSRTGLEETQY
>TRBV5-5|12
ASSLRTSPSQSS
>TRBV10-2|15
ASSELLRHSVDTEAF
>TRBV7-9|14
ASSGGTGGVNQPQH
>TRBV6-5|13
ASGSGQGGPYEQY
>TRBV5-8|12
ASSYPVGGNEQF
>TRBV5-4|13
AYKPPGENQETQY
>TRBV6-7|14
ASSYSYSGGTYEQY
>TRBV30|11
AWSVKLSDTQY
>TRBV5-1|13
ASRQAGTTNEKLF